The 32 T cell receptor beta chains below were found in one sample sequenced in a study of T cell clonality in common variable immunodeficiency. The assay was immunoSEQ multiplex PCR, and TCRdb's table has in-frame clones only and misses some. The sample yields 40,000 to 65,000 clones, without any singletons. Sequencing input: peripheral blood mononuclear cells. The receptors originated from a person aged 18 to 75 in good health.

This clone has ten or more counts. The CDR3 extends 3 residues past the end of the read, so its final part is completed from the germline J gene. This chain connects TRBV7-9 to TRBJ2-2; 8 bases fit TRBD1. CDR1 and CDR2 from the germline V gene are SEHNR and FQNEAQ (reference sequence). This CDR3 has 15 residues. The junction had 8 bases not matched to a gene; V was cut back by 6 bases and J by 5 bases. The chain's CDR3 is CASRPTGDLTGELFF. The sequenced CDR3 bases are TGTGCCAGCAGGCCGACAGGGGATTTGACCGGGGAG.

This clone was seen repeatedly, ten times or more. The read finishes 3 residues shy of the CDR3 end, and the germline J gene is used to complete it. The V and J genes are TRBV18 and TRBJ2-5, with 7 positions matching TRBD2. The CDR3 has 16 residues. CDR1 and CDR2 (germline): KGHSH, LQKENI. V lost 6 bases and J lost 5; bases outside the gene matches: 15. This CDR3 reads CASSPGRASGLETQYF. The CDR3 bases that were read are TGTGCCAGCTCGCCGGGTAGGGCTAGCGGATTGGAGACC.

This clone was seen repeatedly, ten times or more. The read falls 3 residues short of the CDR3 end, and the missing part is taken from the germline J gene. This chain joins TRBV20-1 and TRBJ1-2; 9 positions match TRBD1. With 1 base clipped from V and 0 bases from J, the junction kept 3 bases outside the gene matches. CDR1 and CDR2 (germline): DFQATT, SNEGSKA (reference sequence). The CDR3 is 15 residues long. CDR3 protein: CSARGTGESNYGYTF. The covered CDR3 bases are TGCAGTGCTAGAGGGACAGGGGAGTCTAACTATGGC.

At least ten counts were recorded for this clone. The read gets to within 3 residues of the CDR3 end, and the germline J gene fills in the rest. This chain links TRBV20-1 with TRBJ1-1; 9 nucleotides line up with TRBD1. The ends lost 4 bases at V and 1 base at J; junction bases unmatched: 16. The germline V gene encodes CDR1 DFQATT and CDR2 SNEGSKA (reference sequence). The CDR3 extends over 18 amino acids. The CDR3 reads CSATNPRGQGTWNTEAFF. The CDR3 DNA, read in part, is TGCAGTGCTACCAACCCGAGAGGACAGGGGACCTGGAACACTGAA.

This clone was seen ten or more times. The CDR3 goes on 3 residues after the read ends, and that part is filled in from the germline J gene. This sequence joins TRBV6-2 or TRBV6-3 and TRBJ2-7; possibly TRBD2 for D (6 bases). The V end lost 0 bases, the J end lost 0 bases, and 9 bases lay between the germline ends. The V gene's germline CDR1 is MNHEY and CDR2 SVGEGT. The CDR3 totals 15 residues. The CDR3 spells CASSYSEEGSYEQYF. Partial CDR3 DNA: TGTGCCAGCAGTTACTCTGAGGAGGGCTCCTACGAG.

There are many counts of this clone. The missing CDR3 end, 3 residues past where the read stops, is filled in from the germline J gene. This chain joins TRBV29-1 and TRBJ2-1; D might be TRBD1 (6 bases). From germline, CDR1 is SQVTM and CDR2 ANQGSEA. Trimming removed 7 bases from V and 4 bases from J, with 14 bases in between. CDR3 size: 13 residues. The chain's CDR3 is CSAPTRGYNEQFF. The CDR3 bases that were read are TGCAGCGCCCCTACCAGGGGTTACAATGAG.

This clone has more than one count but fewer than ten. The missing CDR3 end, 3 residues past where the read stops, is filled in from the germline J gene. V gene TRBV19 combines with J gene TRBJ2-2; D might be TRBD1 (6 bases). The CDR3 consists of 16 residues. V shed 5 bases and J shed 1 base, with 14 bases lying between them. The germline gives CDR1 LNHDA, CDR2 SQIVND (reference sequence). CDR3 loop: CASSRSGVKNTGELFF. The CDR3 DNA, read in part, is TGTGCCAGTAGTCGTTCAGGGGTTAAGAACACCGGGGAG.

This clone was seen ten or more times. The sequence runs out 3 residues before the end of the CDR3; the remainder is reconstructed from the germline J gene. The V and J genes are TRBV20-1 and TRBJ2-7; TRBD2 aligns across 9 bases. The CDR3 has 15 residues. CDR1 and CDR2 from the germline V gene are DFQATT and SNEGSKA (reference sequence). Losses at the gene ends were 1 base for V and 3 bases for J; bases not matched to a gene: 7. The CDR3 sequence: CSARGSGTSFYEQYF. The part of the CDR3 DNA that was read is TGCAGTGCTAGAGGCTCCGGGACTAGCTTCTACGAG.

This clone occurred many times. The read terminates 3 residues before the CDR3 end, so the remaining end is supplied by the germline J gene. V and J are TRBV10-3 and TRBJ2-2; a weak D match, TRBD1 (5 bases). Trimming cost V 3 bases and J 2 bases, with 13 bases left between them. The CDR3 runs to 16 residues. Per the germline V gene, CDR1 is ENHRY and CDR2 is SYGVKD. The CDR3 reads CAISDPGQGNTGELFF. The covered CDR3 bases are TGTGCCATCAGTGATCCCGGCCAGGGTAACACCGGGGAG.

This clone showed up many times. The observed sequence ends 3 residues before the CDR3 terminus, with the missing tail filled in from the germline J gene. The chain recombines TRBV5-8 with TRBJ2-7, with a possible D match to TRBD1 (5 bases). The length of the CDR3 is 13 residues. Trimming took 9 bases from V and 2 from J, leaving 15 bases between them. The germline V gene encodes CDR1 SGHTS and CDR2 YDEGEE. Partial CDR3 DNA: TGTGCCACCACCTACCAGGGCCCCTACGAG. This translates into CATTYQGPYE. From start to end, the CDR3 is CATTYQGPYEQYF.

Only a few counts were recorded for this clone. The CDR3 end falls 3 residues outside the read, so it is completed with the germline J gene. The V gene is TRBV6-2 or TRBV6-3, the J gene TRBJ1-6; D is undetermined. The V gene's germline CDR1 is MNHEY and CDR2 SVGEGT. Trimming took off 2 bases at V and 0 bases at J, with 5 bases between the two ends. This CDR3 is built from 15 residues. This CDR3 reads CASSYSVSYNSPLHF. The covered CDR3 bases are TGTGCCAGCAGTTACAGCGTCTCCTATAATTCACCC.

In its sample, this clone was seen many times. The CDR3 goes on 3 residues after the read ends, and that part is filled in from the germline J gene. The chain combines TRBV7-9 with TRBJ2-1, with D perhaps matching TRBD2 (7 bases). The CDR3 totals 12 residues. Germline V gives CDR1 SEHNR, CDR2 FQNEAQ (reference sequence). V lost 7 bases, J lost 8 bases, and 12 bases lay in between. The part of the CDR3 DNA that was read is TGTGCCAGCACCAGGGGAGGGGATGAG. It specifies CASTRGGDE. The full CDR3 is CASTRGGDEQFF.

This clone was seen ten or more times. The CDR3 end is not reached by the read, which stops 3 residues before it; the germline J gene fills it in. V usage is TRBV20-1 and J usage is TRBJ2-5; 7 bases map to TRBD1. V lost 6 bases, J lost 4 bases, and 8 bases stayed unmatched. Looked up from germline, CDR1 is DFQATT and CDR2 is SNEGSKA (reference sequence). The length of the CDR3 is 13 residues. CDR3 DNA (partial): TGCAGTGCGACAGGGAGAGTTGTAGAGACC. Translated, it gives CSATGRVVET. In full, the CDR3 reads CSATGRVVETQYF.

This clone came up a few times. CDR3 loop: CASSPSGGQGSDQPQHF. The CDR3 bases that were read are TGTGCCAGCTCTCCTTCGGGGGGACAGGGGTCGGATCAGCCC. The rearrangement joins TRBV18 to TRBJ1-5, with 10 positions matching TRBD1. Read sequence stops 3 residues before the CDR3 end, and the germline J gene provides the missing end. Germline-derived CDR1 and CDR2 are KGHSH and LQKENI. The CDR3 contains 17 residues. The V segment lost 6 bases and the J segment 5 bases; nucleotides outside the gene matches: 13.

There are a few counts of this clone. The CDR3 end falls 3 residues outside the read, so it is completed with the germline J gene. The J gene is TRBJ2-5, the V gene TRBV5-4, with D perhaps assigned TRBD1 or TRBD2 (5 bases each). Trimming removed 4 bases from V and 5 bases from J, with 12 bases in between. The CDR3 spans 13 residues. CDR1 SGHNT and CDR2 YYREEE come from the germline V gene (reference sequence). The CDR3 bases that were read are TGTGCCAGCAGCCCCGAGGGGTGGGAGACC. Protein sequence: CASSPEGWET. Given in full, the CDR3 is CASSPEGWETQYF. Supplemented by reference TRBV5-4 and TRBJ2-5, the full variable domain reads ETGVTQSPTHLIKTRGQQVTLRCSSQSGHNTVSWYQQALGQGPQFIFQYYREEENGRGNFPPRFSGLQFPNYSSELNVNALELDDSALYLCASSPEGWETQYFGPGTRLLVL.

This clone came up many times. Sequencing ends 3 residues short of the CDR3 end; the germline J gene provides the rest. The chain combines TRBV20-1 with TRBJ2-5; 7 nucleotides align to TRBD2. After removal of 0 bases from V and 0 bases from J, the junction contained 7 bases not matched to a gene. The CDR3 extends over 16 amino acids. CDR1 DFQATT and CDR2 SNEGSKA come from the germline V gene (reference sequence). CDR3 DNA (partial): TGCAGTGCTAGAGATCCTTGGCTAGCGGACCAAGAGACC. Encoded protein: CSARDPWLADQET. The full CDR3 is CSARDPWLADQETQYF.

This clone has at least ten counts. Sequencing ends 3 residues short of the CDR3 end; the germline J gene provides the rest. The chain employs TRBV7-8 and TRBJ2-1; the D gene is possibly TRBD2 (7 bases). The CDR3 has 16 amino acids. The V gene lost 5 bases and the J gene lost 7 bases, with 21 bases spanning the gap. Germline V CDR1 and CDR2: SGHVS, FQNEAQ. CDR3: CASSHLRGASGNEQFF. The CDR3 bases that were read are TGTGCCAGCAGCCATCTTCGGGGGGCCAGTGGGAATGAG.

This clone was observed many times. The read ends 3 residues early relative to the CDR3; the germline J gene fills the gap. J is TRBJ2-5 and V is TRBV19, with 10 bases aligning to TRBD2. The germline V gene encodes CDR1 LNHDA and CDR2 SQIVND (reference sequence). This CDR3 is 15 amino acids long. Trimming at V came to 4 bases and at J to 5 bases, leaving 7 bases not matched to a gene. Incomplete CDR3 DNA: TGTGCCAGTAGTACCTCTAGCGGGGGTTTGGAGACC. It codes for CASSTSSGGLET. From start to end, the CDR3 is CASSTSSGGLETQYF.

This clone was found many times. The DNA read from the CDR3 is TGTGCCAGCAGCTCACGACAGGGGCGGGGGGAGACC. This codes for CASSSRQGRGET. The entire CDR3 protein reads CASSSRQGRGETQYF. The gene calls are TRBV7-2 and TRBJ2-5, with D perhaps matching TRBD1 (8 bases). The read gets to within 3 residues of the CDR3 end, and the germline J gene fills in the rest. V was trimmed by 4 bases and J by 5 bases, leaving 17 bases between them. This CDR3 is built from 15 residues. Germline CDR1 SGHTA, CDR2 FQGNSA.

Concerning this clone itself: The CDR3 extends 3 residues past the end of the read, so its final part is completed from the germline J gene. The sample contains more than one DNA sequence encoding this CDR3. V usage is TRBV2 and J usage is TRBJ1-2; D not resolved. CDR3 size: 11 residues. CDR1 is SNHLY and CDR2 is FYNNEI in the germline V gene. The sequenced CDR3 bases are TGTGCCAGGAGGGCCGCAGATACA. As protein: CARRAADT. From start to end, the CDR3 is CARRAADTYTF.

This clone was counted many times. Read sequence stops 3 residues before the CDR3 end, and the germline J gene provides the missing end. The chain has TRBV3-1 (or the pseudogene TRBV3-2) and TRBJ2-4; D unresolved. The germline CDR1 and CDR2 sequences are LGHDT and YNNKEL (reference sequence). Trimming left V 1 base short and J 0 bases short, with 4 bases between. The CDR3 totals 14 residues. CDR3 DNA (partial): TGTGCCAGCAGCCAAGTCTTAGCCAAAAACATT. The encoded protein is CASSQVLAKNI. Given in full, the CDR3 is CASSQVLAKNIQYF.

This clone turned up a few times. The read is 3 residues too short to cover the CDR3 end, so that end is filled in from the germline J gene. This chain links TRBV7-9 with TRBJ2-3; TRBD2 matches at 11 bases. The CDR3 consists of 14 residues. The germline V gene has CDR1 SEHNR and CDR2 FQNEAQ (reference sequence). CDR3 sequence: CASSFSGGAETQYF. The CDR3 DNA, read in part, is TGTGCCAGCAGCTTTAGCGGGGGGGCTGAGACG.

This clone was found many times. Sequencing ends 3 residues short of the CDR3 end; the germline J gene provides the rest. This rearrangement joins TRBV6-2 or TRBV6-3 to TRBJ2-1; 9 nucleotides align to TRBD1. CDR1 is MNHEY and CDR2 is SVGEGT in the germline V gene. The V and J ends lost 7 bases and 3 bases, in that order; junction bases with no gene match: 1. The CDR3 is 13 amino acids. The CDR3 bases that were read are TGTGCCAGCAACAGGGGGCTCTACAATGAG. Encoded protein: CASNRGLYNE. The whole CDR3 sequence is CASNRGLYNEQFF.

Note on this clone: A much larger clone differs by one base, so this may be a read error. The sequenced CDR3 bases are TGTGCCAGCAGCCCGGGGAAACGATTAGATACC. It codes for CASSPGKRLDT. The entire CDR3 is CASSPGKRLDTQYF. The chain links TRBV11-2 to TRBJ2-5; tentatively, D is TRBD2 (5 bases). The read gets to within 3 residues of the CDR3 end, and the germline J gene fills in the rest. This CDR3 has 14 residues. The germline V gene has CDR1 SGHAT and CDR2 FQNNGV.

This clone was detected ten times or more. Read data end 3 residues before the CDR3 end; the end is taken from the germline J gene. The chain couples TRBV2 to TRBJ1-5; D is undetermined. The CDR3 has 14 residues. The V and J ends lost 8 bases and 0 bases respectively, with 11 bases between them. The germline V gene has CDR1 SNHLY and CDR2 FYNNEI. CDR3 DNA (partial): TGTGCCAGCGCGCCCCGGTATAGCAATCAGCCC. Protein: CASAPRYSNQP. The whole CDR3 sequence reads CASAPRYSNQPQHF.

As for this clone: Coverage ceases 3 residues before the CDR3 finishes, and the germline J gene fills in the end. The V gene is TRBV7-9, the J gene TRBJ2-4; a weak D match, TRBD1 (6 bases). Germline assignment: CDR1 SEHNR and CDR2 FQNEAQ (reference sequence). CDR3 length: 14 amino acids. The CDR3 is CASSLGGRYYGQYF. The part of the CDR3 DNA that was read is TGTGCCAGCAGCTTAGGGGGGCGCTACTATGGT. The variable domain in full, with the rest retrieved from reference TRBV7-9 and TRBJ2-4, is DTGVSQNPRHKITKRGQNVTFRCDPISEHNRLYWYRQTLGQGPEFLTYFQNEAQLEKSRLLSDRFSAERPKGSFSTLEIQRTEQGDSAMYLCASSLGGRYYGQYFGAGTRLSVL.

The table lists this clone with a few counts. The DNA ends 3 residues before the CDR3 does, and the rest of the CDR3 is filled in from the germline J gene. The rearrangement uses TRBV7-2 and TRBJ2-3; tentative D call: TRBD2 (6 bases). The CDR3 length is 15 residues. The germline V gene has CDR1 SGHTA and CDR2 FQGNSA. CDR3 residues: CASSFVQGGRETQYF. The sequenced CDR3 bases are TGTGCCAGCAGCTTCGTCCAAGGAGGGCGAGAGACG.

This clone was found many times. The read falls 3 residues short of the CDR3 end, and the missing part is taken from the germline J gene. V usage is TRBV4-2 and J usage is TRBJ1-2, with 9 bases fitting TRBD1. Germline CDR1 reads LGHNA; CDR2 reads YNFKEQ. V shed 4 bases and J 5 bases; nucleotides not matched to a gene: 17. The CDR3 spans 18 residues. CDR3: CASSPRMTGQGTRYGYTF. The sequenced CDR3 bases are TGTGCCAGCAGCCCTAGGATGACGGGACAGGGCACCCGATATGGC.

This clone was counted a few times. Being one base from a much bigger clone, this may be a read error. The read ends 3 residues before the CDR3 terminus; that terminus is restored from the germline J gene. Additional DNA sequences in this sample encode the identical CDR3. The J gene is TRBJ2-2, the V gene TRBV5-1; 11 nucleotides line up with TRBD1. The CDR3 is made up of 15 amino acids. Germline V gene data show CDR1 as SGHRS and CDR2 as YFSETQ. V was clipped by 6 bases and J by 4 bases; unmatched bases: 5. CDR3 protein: CASTWTGGSTGELFF. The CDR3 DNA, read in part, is TGCGCCAGCACCTGGACAGGGGGCTCCACCGGGGAG. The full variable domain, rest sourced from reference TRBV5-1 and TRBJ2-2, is KAGVTQTPRYLIKTRGQQVTLSCSPISGHRSVSWYQQTPGQGLQFLFEYFSETQRNKGNFPGRFSGRQFSNSRSEMNVSTLELGDSALYLCASTWTGGSTGELFFGEGSRLTVL.

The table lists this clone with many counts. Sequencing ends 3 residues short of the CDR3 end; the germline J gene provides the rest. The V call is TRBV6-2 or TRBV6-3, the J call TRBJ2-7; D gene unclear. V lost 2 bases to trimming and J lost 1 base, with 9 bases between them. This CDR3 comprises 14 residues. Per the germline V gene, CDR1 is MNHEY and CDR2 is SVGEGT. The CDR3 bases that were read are TGTGCCAGCAGTTACGCAGGAGATTCCTACGAG. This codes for CASSYAGDSYE. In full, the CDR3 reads CASSYAGDSYEQYF.

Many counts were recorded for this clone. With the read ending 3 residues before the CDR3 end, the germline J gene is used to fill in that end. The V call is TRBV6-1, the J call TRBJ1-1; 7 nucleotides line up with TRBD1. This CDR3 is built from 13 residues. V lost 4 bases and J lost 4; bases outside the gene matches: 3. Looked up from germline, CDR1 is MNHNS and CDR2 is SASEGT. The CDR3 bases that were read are TGTGCCAGCAGTGCCGACAGGGTCACTGAA. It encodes CASSADRVTE. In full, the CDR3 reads CASSADRVTEAFF.

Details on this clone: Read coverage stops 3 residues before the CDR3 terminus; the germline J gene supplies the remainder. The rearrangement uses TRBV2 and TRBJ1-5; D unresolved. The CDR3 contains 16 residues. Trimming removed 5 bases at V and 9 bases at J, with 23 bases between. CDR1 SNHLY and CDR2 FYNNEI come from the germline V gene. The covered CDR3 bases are TGTGCCAGCAGTTCCCCGCTCGATAGCGTTGCCCGGCCC. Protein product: CASSSPLDSVARP. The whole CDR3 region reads CASSSPLDSVARPQHF.